Listed below are T cell receptor beta chains from one sample, sequenced in a study of blood T cell repertoires in COVID-19. Generated by immunoSEQ multiplex PCR, the TCRdb table keeps only in-frame clones and is missing some. Among about 260,000 clones listed, about 87% were seen once. The sequenced sample consisted of peripheral blood. The receptors shown here come from a woman aged 40 to 50 who had recovered from COVID-19. CDR3s include the opening cysteine and the closing phenylalanine or tryptophan. The order of the fields is clone size, D gene, V gene, J gene, CDR3 DNA, CDR3 protein. A D gene is named only where the DNA matches it firmly. The size field is filled for only some rows; it gives once, few, many or a size class.

few	TRBD1	TRBV7-6	TRBJ2-3	TGTGCCAGCAGCGCAGGACAGGGGCGCACAGATACGCAGTATTTT	CASSAGQGRTDTQYF
.	TRBD1	TRBV7-2	TRBJ1-6	TGTGCCAGCAGCTTAGAAGCGGTACAGGGGAATTCACCCCTCCACTTT	CASSLEAVQGNSPLHF
many	.	TRBV4-3	TRBJ1-2	TGCGCCAGCAGCCCCAACGGGGTCTCCTATGGCTACACCTTC	CASSPNGVSYGYTF
.	.	TRBV4-3	TRBJ1-1	TGCGCCAGCAGCCGAGACGGAGGCGAGAACACTGAAGCTTTCTTT	CASSRDGGENTEAFF
once	.	TRBV5-1	TRBJ1-4	TGCGCCAGCAGCTTGTGGGGGCCTAATGAAAAACTGTTTTTT	CASSLWGPNEKLFF
few	.	TRBV19	TRBJ2-7	TGTGCCAGTAGTATTCGCCGTAGCGCGTCAGGCGACTCCTACGAGCAGTACTTC	CASSIRRSASGDSYEQYF
.	TRBD1	TRBV15	TRBJ1-4	TGTGCCACCAGCAGAGTTCGACAGGGGGCAGGGGAAAAACTGTTTTTT	CATSRVRQGAGEKLFF
.	.	TRBV30	TRBJ1-6	TGTGCCTGGAGTGTACATTATGGAGGGTACAATTCACCCCTCCACTTT	CAWSVHYGGYNSPLHF
.	TRBD2	TRBV9	TRBJ2-1	TGTGCCAGCAGCGTGTTATCTAGCGGGGGGCATAATGAGCAGTTCTTC	CASSVLSSGGHNEQFF
.	.	TRBV6-2/TRBV6-3	TRBJ2-1	TGTGCCAGCAGTTACCCGGTTACCGGGAGCTCCTACAATGAGCAGTTCTTC	CASSYPVTGSSYNEQFF
.	TRBD1	TRBV9	TRBJ1-2	TGTGCCAGCAGCGAACAGGGGCCAAACTATGGCTACACCTTC	CASSEQGPNYGYTF
once	.	TRBV6-2/TRBV6-3	TRBJ1-4	TGTGCCAGCAGTAATATCGGGATTAAGGAAAAACTGTTTTTT	CASSNIGIKEKLFF
.	TRBD1	TRBV6-1	TRBJ1-6	TGTGCCAGCAGTGAAAGGGCGTCCGGAGGGGGCAATTCACCCCTCCACTTT	CASSERASGGGNSPLHF
.	.	TRBV5-1	TRBJ2-1	TGCGCCAGCAGCTTTGGATCGGGGGTCCACAATGAGCAGTTCTTC	CASSFGSGVHNEQFF
.	.	TRBV7-9	TRBJ2-7	TGTGCCAGCAGCCCTATCTCCTACGAGCAGTACTTC	CASSPISYEQYF
.	TRBD1	TRBV10-3	TRBJ2-7	TGTGCCATCAGTGATCGGATCATCAGGACAGGCGAGCAGTACTTC	CAISDRIIRTGEQYF
.	TRBD1	TRBV6-5	TRBJ1-2	TGTGCCAGCAGTTACTCGGGGCAGGGGGTGCGCGGCTACACCTTC	CASSYSGQGVRGYTF
.	.	TRBV19	TRBJ2-1	TGTGCCAGTAGTGACTCGGGGTGGTCTTGGTTCTTC	CASSDSGWSWFF
.	.	TRBV6-5	TRBJ1-1	TGTGCCAGCAGCTATATTATCGGCACTGAAGCTTTCTTT	CASSYIIGTEAFF
.	TRBD2	TRBV5-8	TRBJ2-5	TGTGCCAGCAGCCCAGGACGCGGGGGGGCCCAAGAGACCCAGTACTTC	CASSPGRGGAQETQYF
.	.	TRBV7-9	TRBJ1-1	TGTGCCAGCAGCCCCTCCAACACTGAAGCTTTCTTT	CASSPSNTEAFF
.	TRBD1	TRBV4-3	TRBJ2-7	TGCGCCAGCAGCCGGGACAGAGTCTCCTACGAGCAGTACTTC	CASSRDRVSYEQYF
.	.	TRBV10-1	TRBJ1-1	TGCGCCAGCAGTGGAGAGGGTGGCTCGATGGCTTTCTTT	CASSGEGGSMAFF
.	.	TRBV5-6	TRBJ1-6	TGTGCCAGCGGCCAGGGATTTAATTCACCCCTCCACTTT	CASGQGFNSPLHF
.	TRBD2	TRBV3-1/TRBV3-2	TRBJ2-1	TGTGCCAGCAGCCTCGGCCTAGCGGGTGACGGTTTGTTCTTC	CASSLGLAGDGLFF
few	TRBD1	TRBV5-1	TRBJ2-1	TGCGCCAGCAGCTTGGACCGGGACAGGGCCAGGGGCTACTACAATGAGCAGTTCTTC	CASSLDRDRARGYYNEQFF
.	.	TRBV9	TRBJ1-3	TGTGCCAGCAGCGTAGCCCCGGGGACTGGAAACACCATATATTTT	CASSVAPGTGNTIYF
.	.	TRBV6-5	TRBJ1-5	TGTGCCAGCCGGGGGTCGGGGCGGCGTCAGCCCCAGCATTTT	CASRGSGRRQPQHF
.	.	TRBV5-4	TRBJ1-2	TGTGCCAGCAGACTTGGAGGACAGAACTATGGCTACACCTTC	CASRLGGQNYGYTF
.	.	TRBV7-9	TRBJ1-5	TGTGCCAGCAGCTTAGTAAGGAGGGGAAGGGGCAATCAGCCCCAGCATTTT	CASSLVRRGRGNQPQHF
.	.	TRBV3-1/TRBV3-2	TRBJ2-3	TGTGCCAGCAGCTTTGGGGCTAGCACAGATACGCAGTATTTT	CASSFGASTDTQYF
.	.	TRBV7-2	TRBJ1-5	TGTGCCAGCAGCTTAGCGGGGCGGAGCAATCAGCCCCAGCATTTT	CASSLAGRSNQPQHF
.	TRBD1	TRBV5-5	TRBJ1-2	TGTGCCAGCAGCTTGGTCGGGACAGGCTCCTTGAGCTACACCTTC	CASSLVGTGSLSYTF
once	.	TRBV2	TRBJ1-2	TGTGCCAGCAGTGGTCTGGCAGGGGCTAACTATGGCTACACCTTC	CASSGLAGANYGYTF
.	TRBD2	TRBV18	TRBJ2-2	TGTGCCAGCTCACCGCGACTAGCCAAGGGGCGGGACACCGGGGAGCTGTTTTTT	CASSPRLAKGRDTGELFF
once	.	TRBV30	TRBJ2-7	TGTGCCTGGAGTGTACTTAACGGAGACTACGAGCAGTACTTC	CAWSVLNGDYEQYF
many	TRBD1	TRBV19	TRBJ1-6	TGTGCCAGTAGTATAAAAGGGACAGGCTATAATTCACCCCTCCACTTT	CASSIKGTGYNSPLHF
.	TRBD1	TRBV19	TRBJ2-5	TGTGCCAGTAGTATCCCGGGACAGGGATTGGAGACCCAGTACTTC	CASSIPGQGLETQYF
.	TRBD1	TRBV5-1	TRBJ1-2	TGCGCCAGCAGCTCGAGGACAGGGGGCCTATGGTATGGCTACACCTTC	CASSSRTGGLWYGYTF
.	TRBD2	TRBV18	TRBJ2-5	TGTGCCAGCTCACAGGGACTAGCGGGGGGACAAGAGACCCAGTACTTC	CASSQGLAGGQETQYF
.	.	TRBV29-1	TRBJ1-2	TGCAGCGTGGAGGGGTGGGCAGGCAATAACTATGGCTACACCTTC	CSVEGWAGNNYGYTF
.	.	TRBV11-3	TRBJ2-3	TGTGCCAGCAGCCGTGGCTTCACAGATACGCAGTATTTT	CASSRGFTDTQYF
.	.	TRBV5-4	TRBJ2-3	TGTGCCAGCAGCAAGGAGGGGGCAGACACAGATACGCAGTATTTT	CASSKEGADTDTQYF
.	TRBD2	TRBV7-2	TRBJ2-5	TGTGCCAGCAGTTCGGGGGGGCATGATGGAGAGACCCAGTACTTC	CASSSGGHDGETQYF
once	TRBD1	TRBV4-3	TRBJ1-2	TGCGCCAGCAGCCAGCCGGACAGGGGAGACTATGGCTACACCTTC	CASSQPDRGDYGYTF
once	TRBD2	TRBV6-2/TRBV6-3	TRBJ2-1	TGTGCCAGCAGTTACTCGATTGTAGCGGGGGGGCTGTATGAGCAGTTCTTC	CASSYSIVAGGLYEQFF
.	.	TRBV24-1	TRBJ2-2	TGTGCCACCAGTGGACTAAACACCGGGGAGCTGTTTTTT	CATSGLNTGELFF
few	TRBD1	TRBV23-1	TRBJ1-5	TGCGCCAGCAGTCAGTTGACAGGGGGCCACGTTTATAGCAATCAGCCCCAGCATTTT	CASSQLTGGHVYSNQPQHF
.	TRBD2	TRBV4-2	TRBJ2-3	TGTGCCAGCAGCCAAGCGGGGGGGAAGTTAGATACGCAGTATTTT	CASSQAGGKLDTQYF
.	TRBD1	TRBV7-8	TRBJ1-3	TGTGCCAGCAGCTCGTTGGACAGGGGCCTTGGGCTTGGGGGAAACACCATATATTTT	CASSSLDRGLGLGGNTIYF
.	.	TRBV19	TRBJ1-3	TGTGCCAGTAGTATACGACAGGTCTATTCTGGAAACACCATATATTTT	CASSIRQVYSGNTIYF
.	.	TRBV10-3	TRBJ2-7	TGTGCCATCAGTGACCGGCGTGGGGAGCACCGCGAGCAGTACTTC	CAISDRRGEHREQYF
.	TRBD1	TRBV5-1	TRBJ1-6	TGCGCCAGCAGCTTGGGGACAGGAATGGGGACACCCCTCCACTTT	CASSLGTGMGTPLHF
.	TRBD2	TRBV7-2	TRBJ2-7	TGTGCCAGCAGCTTAGCTCAGCTAGCGGGGACCTACGAGCAGTACTTC	CASSLAQLAGTYEQYF